This T cell receptor (beta chain) is drawn from a study of blood T cell repertoires in COVID-19. In this sample, this clone turned up a few times. The CDR3 is 17 amino acids. From germline, CDR1 is MNHEY and CDR2 SMNVEV (reference sequence). The trim removed 5 bases at V and 0 bases at J, leaving 9 bases unmatched. Generated by immunoSEQ multiplex PCR, the TCRdb table keeps only in-frame clones and is missing some. The sample records tens of thousands of clones, 85% to 90% being singletons. J is TRBJ1-5 and V is TRBV27; 8 bases are a match to TRBD1. The sequence derives from an older man with acute or convalescent COVID-19. The sample was peripheral blood. CDR3 region: CASSPQGARTSNQPQHF. CDR3 nucleotides: TGTGCCAGCAGTCCTCAGGGGGCCCGTACTAGCAATCAGCCCCAGCATTTT.